This is a list of T cell receptor beta chains from one sample in a study of cytomegalovirus exposure and HLA in healthy donors. Some clones are missing from TCRdb's copy, which holds only in-frame ones; the method was immunoSEQ multiplex PCR. The sample has some 45,000 clones, 50% seen once; the top ten hold around an eighth. The sequencing sample was made of PBMCs. These TCRs come from a human donor in good health. Both conserved end residues are part of each CDR3. A D gene is named only where the DNA matches it firmly. Rows give clone size only sometimes, using once, few, many, or a class for an expanded clone.

v_call,clone_size,d_call,j_call,cdr3_nt,cdr3_aa
TRBV5-8,.,TRBD1,TRBJ2-3,TGTGCCAGCAGCTACGGGACAGGGAGCACAGATACGCAGTATTTT,CASSYGTGSTDTQYF
TRBV4-1,few,.,TRBJ1-1,TGCGCCAGCAGACCCACAGGTGACCCCATGAACACTGAAGCTTTCTTT,CASRPTGDPMNTEAFF
TRBV7-2,once,TRBD2,TRBJ2-1,TGTGCCAGCAGCTTTACACGGACTAGCGGGGGGTCCAATGAGCAGTTCTTC,CASSFTRTSGGSNEQFF
TRBV30,.,.,TRBJ1-4,TGTGCCTGGACCCCCGGCCGGGGGGCGCTGCGTACTAATGAAAAACTGTTTTTT,CAWTPGRGALRTNEKLFF
TRBV6-5,.,TRBD1,TRBJ1-5,TGTGCCAGCAGTAGGGACAGGTCTAGCAATCAGCCCCAGCATTTT,CASSRDRSSNQPQHF
TRBV7-2,few,.,TRBJ2-1,TGTGCCAGCAGCTTAGCTAAGTACGGGGAGCAGTTCTTC,CASSLAKYGEQFF
TRBV4-2,few,TRBD1,TRBJ2-7,TGTGCCAGCAGCCAAGGGACAGGCCCGCGCTCCTACGAGCAGTACTTC,CASSQGTGPRSYEQYF
TRBV6-4,.,TRBD1,TRBJ1-2,TGTGCCAGCAGTCCAGGACAGGCTCCTAGCTACACCTTC,CASSPGQAPSYTF
TRBV7-2,.,TRBD2,TRBJ2-1,TGTGCCAGCACCCCCCCGGGGGGACCTTACAATGAGCAGTTCTTC,CASTPPGGPYNEQFF
TRBV5-1,.,TRBD1,TRBJ2-7,TGCGCCAGCAGATCACAGGGGGTGGACGAGCAGTACTTC,CASRSQGVDEQYF
TRBV7-2,.,.,TRBJ2-3,TGTGCCAGCAGCTTAGCCGGCTCACAGGCTGGCGATACGCAGTATTTT,CASSLAGSQAGDTQYF
TRBV10-3,.,.,TRBJ2-7,TGTGCCATCAGTGGACAGTCCTACGAGCAGTACTTC,CAISGQSYEQYF
TRBV5-1,.,.,TRBJ2-3,TGCGCCAGCAGCCCCGGAGGGGTCCTCACAGATACGCAGTATTTT,CASSPGGVLTDTQYF
TRBV5-4,.,.,TRBJ2-7,TGTGCCAGCAGCCTCGCTCAGGAGCAGTACTTC,CASSLAQEQYF
TRBV19,.,TRBD2,TRBJ2-7,TGTGCCAGTAAGGGGACTAGCGGGGGGGCCCGCGAGCAGTACTTC,CASKGTSGGAREQYF
TRBV4-3,few,.,TRBJ1-1,TGCGCCAGCAGCCAAGATGGGGGCCTGGGGAACACTGAAGCTTTCTTT,CASSQDGGLGNTEAFF
TRBV7-7,.,TRBD1,TRBJ1-6,TGTGCTAGCAGCCTAGCGGCCGGGACAGGGACCGTCAGAGCACCCCTCCACTTT,CASSLAAGTGTVRAPLHF
TRBV2,.,TRBD1,TRBJ1-3,TGTGCCAGCAGACTGACAGGGACAAGCTCTGGAAACACCATATATTTT,CASRLTGTSSGNTIYF
TRBV19,once,.,TRBJ1-1,TGTGCCAGTAGCCTATACAGGTACACTGAAGCTTTCTTT,CASSLYRYTEAFF
TRBV5-5,once,.,TRBJ2-2,TGTGCCAGCAGCCCCCCGGGGAAAGAGATCACCGGGGAGCTGTTTTTT,CASSPPGKEITGELFF
TRBV5-1,.,TRBD1,TRBJ1-4,TGCGCCAGCAGCTTGAGGGTAACCGGGACAGGGGGCGAAAAACTGTTTTTT,CASSLRVTGTGGEKLFF
TRBV28,.,.,TRBJ2-5,TGTGCCAGCAGGGGAGGAGTGCTCCAAGAGACCCAGTACTTC,CASRGGVLQETQYF
TRBV7-2,.,TRBD2,TRBJ2-3,TGTGCCAGCAGCTTCCTACCGACCGAGGGCGGGGGTATGCAGTATTTT,CASSFLPTEGGGMQYF
TRBV29-1,once,.,TRBJ2-3,TGCAGCGTTGGGATGGACTTTTATTCCACAGATACGCAGTATTTT,CSVGMDFYSTDTQYF
TRBV18,.,TRBD1,TRBJ1-1,TGTGCCAGCTCACCTATGGACAGGGGAGGAACTGAAGCTTTCTTT,CASSPMDRGGTEAFF
TRBV28,few,.,TRBJ2-1,TGTGCCAGCAGTTCCATAATGTGGTATGGAGGGGACTCCTACAATGAGCAGTTCTTC,CASSSIMWYGGDSYNEQFF
TRBV4-2,few,TRBD2,TRBJ2-3,TGTGCCAGCAGCCCAGAAGATTGGACTAGCGGGGGTATCGCAGATACGCAGTATTTT,CASSPEDWTSGGIADTQYF
TRBV7-9,.,TRBD1,TRBJ1-2,TGTGCCAGCAGCTTCAGCGACAGGGCTTATGGCTACACCTTC,CASSFSDRAYGYTF
TRBV6-6,.,TRBD1,TRBJ2-3,TGTGCCAGCTCGAGACAGGGAAGGGATACGCAGTATTTT,CASSRQGRDTQYF
TRBV28,.,.,TRBJ2-7,TGTGCCAGCAGTTCCTCCTATTACGAGCAGTACTTC,CASSSSYYEQYF
TRBV7-2,.,TRBD2,TRBJ2-2,TGTGCCAGCAGCTTAGGACTAGCGGGGGGGAGGGGCGGGGAGCTGTTTTTT,CASSLGLAGGRGGELFF
TRBV6-1,few,.,TRBJ2-1,TGTGCCAGCAGTCGTACGGGTGAGCAGTTCTTC,CASSRTGEQFF
TRBV18,.,.,TRBJ2-1,TGTGCCAGCTCCCCATCGGGCGGGACCTACAATGAGCAGTTCTTC,CASSPSGGTYNEQFF
TRBV5-4,.,.,TRBJ1-2,TGTGCCAGCAGCTTGGGAGGGAGCTATGGCTACACCTTC,CASSLGGSYGYTF
TRBV6-1,.,TRBD1,TRBJ1-6,TGTGCCAGCAGCTACGGACAGGGCAGACCCCTCCACTTT,CASSYGQGRPLHF
TRBV5-1,.,TRBD1,TRBJ1-1,TGCGCCAGCAGCTCGGCCGGGACAGGGGGCGCCTCGGTCACTGAAGCTTTCTTT,CASSSAGTGGASVTEAFF
TRBV7-9,few,TRBD1,TRBJ1-5,TGTGCCAGCAGCCCCACAGGGGCCTATCAGCCCCAGCATTTT,CASSPTGAYQPQHF
TRBV4-3,.,TRBD1,TRBJ2-2,TGCGCCAGCAGCCAATCAGGCAGGGGGCTTGGTCTCGCGAACACCGGGGAGCTGTTTTTT,CASSQSGRGLGLANTGELFF
TRBV19,.,TRBD1,TRBJ1-1,TGTGCCAGTAGGGGGACAGGGGGCAACGGTGAAGCTTTCTTT,CASRGTGGNGEAFF
TRBV7-8,.,.,TRBJ1-1,TGTGCCAGCAGCTCACAGGGGAACACTGAAGCTTTCTTT,CASSSQGNTEAFF